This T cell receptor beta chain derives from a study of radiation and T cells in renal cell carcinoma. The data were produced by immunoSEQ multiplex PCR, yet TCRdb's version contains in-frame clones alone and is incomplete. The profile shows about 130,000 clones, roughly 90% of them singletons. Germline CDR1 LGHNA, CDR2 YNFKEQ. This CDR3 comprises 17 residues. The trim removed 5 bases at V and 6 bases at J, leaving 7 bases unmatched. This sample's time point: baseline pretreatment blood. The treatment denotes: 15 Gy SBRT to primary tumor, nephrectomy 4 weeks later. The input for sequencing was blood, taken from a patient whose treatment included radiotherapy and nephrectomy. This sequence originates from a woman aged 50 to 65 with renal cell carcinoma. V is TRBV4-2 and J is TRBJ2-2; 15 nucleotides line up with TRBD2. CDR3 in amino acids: CASSWTSGGAPSGELFF. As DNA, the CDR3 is TGTGCCAGCAGCTGGACTAGCGGGGGGGCCCCGTCCGGGGAGCTGTTTTTT.